Listed here are 27 T cell receptor beta chains from one sample, sequenced in a study of tumor and adjacent non-tumor tissue in lung cancer. The library came from three nested PCR rounds adapted from ARM-PCR protocols. A single record per CDR3 protein comes from TCRdb applying MiXCR to the multiplex PCR reads. The table has about 140,000 distinct CDR3 sequences, 66% seen once. This sample's RNA came from whole unsorted tissue. Sequencing used lung tumor tissue. The receptor source for this set is a man in his 60s with small cell lung cancer.

The chain has TRBV11-3 and TRBJ1-1; tentatively, D is TRBD1 (6 bases). From germline, CDR1 is SGHNT and CDR2 YENEEA. This CDR3 spans 13 amino acids. Trimming shortened V by 6 bases and J by 6 bases, and 14 bases separated the two germline ends. The chain's CDR3 is CASSNEGGSEAFF. The CDR3 nucleotides are TGTGCCAGCAGTAATGAGGGGGGTTCTGAAGCTTTCTTT. The full variable domain, rest sourced from reference TRBV11-3 and TRBJ1-1, is EAGVVQSPRYKIIEKKQPVAFWCNPISGHNTLYWYLQNLGQGPELLIRYENEEAVDDSQLPKDRFSAERLKGVDSTLKIQPAELGDSAVYLCASSNEGGSEAFFGQGTRLTVV.

Turning to this clonotype: This clone may be a read error of a much larger clone one base away. This sequence joins TRBV20-1 and TRBJ2-3, with 12 positions matching TRBD2. Losses at the gene ends were 6 bases for V and 6 bases for J; bases not matched to a gene: 10. The length of the CDR3 is 15 residues. From germline, CDR1 is DFQATT and CDR2 SNEGSKA (reference sequence). The CDR3 is CSAETSGGDWDTQYF. The CDR3, as DNA: TGCAGTGCCGAGACTAGCGGGGGAGACTGGGATACGCAGTATTTT.

This clonotype was recorded many times. The J gene is TRBJ2-1, the V gene TRBV11-3; tentatively, D is TRBD2 (5 bases). The CDR3 spans 17 residues. CDR1 SGHNT and CDR2 YENEEA come from the germline V gene. Trimming pared 5 bases from V and 8 bases from J, leaving 25 bases between. The CDR3 bases are TGTGCCAGCAGCCCTCCCCAACTAGGCCTTACTAGGGATGAGCAGTTCTTC. Translation: CASSPPQLGLTRDEQFF.

This clonotype has ten or more counts. The J gene is TRBJ2-2, the V gene TRBV4-1, with 12 bases that match TRBD2. With 5 bases clipped from V and 0 bases from J, the junction kept 4 bases outside the gene matches. This CDR3 spans 17 amino acids. CDR1 and CDR2 (germline): MGHRA, YSYEKL. The CDR3, as DNA: TGCGCCAGCAGCTCCCGGACTAGCGGGACGAACACCGGGGAGCTGTTTTTT. Translation: CASSSRTSGTNTGELFF.

V usage is TRBV7-9 and J usage is TRBJ2-7; D could derive from TRBD1 or TRBD2 (5 bases each). The germline CDR1 and CDR2 sequences are SEHNR and FQNEAQ (reference sequence). This CDR3 is built from 14 residues. Trimming stripped 5 bases from V and 3 bases from J, with 14 bases between. DNA of the CDR3: TGTGCCAGCAGCCCCGGGACCTCGAACTACGAGCAGTACTTC. Amino acids: CASSPGTSNYEQYF.

This clonotype has just one count. The chain links TRBV4-1 to TRBJ2-3; TRBD2 might be the D (5 bases). The CDR3 consists of 15 residues. Looked up from germline, CDR1 is MGHRA and CDR2 is YSYEKL. The V end lost 8 bases, the J end lost 0 bases, and 15 bases lay between the germline ends. CDR3 in amino acids: CASGSSGHSTDTQYF. In nucleotides, the CDR3 is TGCGCCAGCGGGTCAAGCGGCCATAGCACAGATACGCAGTATTTT.

This clonotype has just one count. This likely comes from a read error, as the CDR3 has no conserved phenylalanine or tryptophan at its end. Written as DNA, the CDR3 is TGTGCCAGTAGCTTGGGACTAGTGTACCAAGAGACCCAGTACTTA. This encodes CASSLGLVYQETQYL. This chain links TRBV7-9 with TRBJ2-5; 8 bases line up with TRBD2. The CDR3 runs 15 residues. Per germline, CDR1 SEHNR and CDR2 FQNEAQ (reference sequence).

Worth noting for this clonotype: At one end, the junction sequence differs from germline, possibly due to a read error. The CDR3 region is CAISPNGLAGGGEQFF. The CDR3 nucleotides read TGCGCCATCAGCCCGAACGGACTAGCGGGAGGAGGAGAGCAGTTCTTC. This chain joins TRBV4-1 and TRBJ2-1; the match to TRBD2 covers 14 bases. The CDR3 sequence is 16 residues long. Germline V CDR1 and CDR2: MGHRA, YSYEKL.

The count of this clonotype is one. Being one base from a much bigger clone, this may be a read error. The chain is built from TRBV6-1 and TRBJ2-1, with 10 bases that match TRBD2. The CDR3 is 15 residues long. Germline-derived CDR1 and CDR2 are MNHNS and SASEGT. The CDR3 nucleotides read TGTGCCAGCACCCGACTAGCGGGCGTGGTCAATGAGCAGCTCTTC. Protein sequence: CASTRLAGVVNEQLF.

The rearrangement uses TRBV6-1 and TRBJ2-4, with 8 bases that match TRBD1. V was pared by 7 bases and J by 8 bases, with 7 bases of the junction left unmatched. CDR3 length: 13 amino acids. From germline, CDR1 is MNHNS and CDR2 SASEGT. The CDR3 region has the DNA TGTGCCAGCACTAAGGACAGGGAAGACATTCAGTACTTC. Its translation is CASTKDREDIQYF.

This rearrangement joins TRBV11-2 to TRBJ1-2; 8 bases are shared with TRBD1. V was clipped by 5 bases and J by 6 bases; unmatched bases: 11. There are 15 residues in the CDR3. CDR1 and CDR2 from the germline V gene are SGHAT and FQNNGV. CDR3 nucleotide sequence: TGTGCCAGCAGCCCCGAATGGACAGGGAACCATGGCTACACCTTC. As protein: CASSPEWTGNHGYTF.

The CDR3 nucleotides read TGTGCCATCAGCTTAGATCGGGGAGTCTACGAGCACTACGTC. Residues: CAISLDRGVYEHYV. V is TRBV11-2 and J is TRBJ2-7; D possibly corresponds to TRBD2 (5 bases). The CDR3 length is 14 residues. Germline-derived CDR1 and CDR2 are SGHAT and FQNNGV.

This rearrangement joins TRBV12-3 or TRBV12-4 to TRBJ2-5; 8 nucleotides align to TRBD2. The CDR3 has 16 residues. Losses at the gene ends were 4 bases for V and 5 bases for J; bases not matched to a gene: 12. CDR3 protein: CASSWTSRSQQETQYF. DNA of the CDR3: TGTGCCAGCAGTTGGACTAGCAGGAGCCAGCAGGAGACCCAGTACTTC.

Only one count was recorded for this clonotype. The germline gene is not matched at one end of the junction; a read error may be the cause. V is TRBV5-1 and J is TRBJ2-1, with D unresolved. The CDR3 is 14 amino acids. CDR1 is SGHRS and CDR2 is YFSETQ in the germline V gene. For the CDR3, the DNA is TGCGCCAGCAGGGCAGGAGTCTCCTACAATGAACAGTTCTTC. Translated: CASRAGVSYNEQFF.

Concerning this clonotype: The junction departs from the called germline gene at one end, perhaps through a read error. J is TRBJ2-6 and V is TRBV11-3; possibly TRBD1 or TRBD2 for D (5 bases each). This CDR3 is built from 19 residues. CDR1 SGHNT and CDR2 YENEEA come from the germline V gene. The CDR3 DNA follows: TGTGCCAGCAGCTTAGATGGGTTGGACTCTCCTTCCGGGGCCAACGTCCTGATTTTC. Translation: CASSLDGLDSPSGANVLIF.

As to this clonotype: Just one base apart from a much larger clone, this may be a read error. J is TRBJ1-2 and V is TRBV20-1; D remains ambiguous. The CDR3 sequence is 13 residues long. Germline CDR1 and CDR2: DFQATT and SNEGSKA (reference sequence). CDR3 sequence: CSASPSEIYDYTF. In nucleotides, the CDR3 is TGCAGTGCTAGCCCCTCAGAAATCTATGACTACACCTTC.

The chain is built from TRBV6-1 and TRBJ2-1; D might be TRBD2 (5 bases). The germline gives CDR1 MNHNS, CDR2 SASEGT. CDR3 length: 12 amino acids. The V end lost 8 bases, the J end lost 5 bases, and 10 bases lay between the germline ends. The CDR3 DNA reads as TGTGCCAGCTATATGAGGGACAATGAGCAGTTCTTC. The encoded protein is CASYMRDNEQFF.

The chain couples TRBV20-1 to TRBJ2-3; D possibly corresponds to TRBD2 (6 bases). The CDR3 consists of 13 residues. Trimming left V 7 bases short and J 4 bases short, with 15 bases between. Germline V gene sequence: CDR1 DFQATT, CDR2 SNEGSKA (reference sequence). CDR3 residues: CSDSGGEPDTQYF. In DNA, the CDR3 is TGCAGTGACTCGGGCGGGGAACCAGATACGCAGTATTTT.

This clonotype has a single count. This rearrangement joins TRBV20-1 to TRBJ2-1, with TRBD2 identical over 13 bases. From germline, CDR1 is DFQATT and CDR2 SNEGSKA (reference sequence). CDR3 size: 19 residues. Losses at the gene ends were 1 base for V and 4 bases for J; bases not matched to a gene: 13. The CDR3 DNA reads TGCAGTGCTAGAGCTAAGACTAGCGGGAGGATCCTCTCTTACAATGAGCAGTTCTTC. Translation: CSARAKTSGRILSYNEQFF.

As for this clonotype: A junction end diverges from the germline sequence, so it may reflect a read error. The V and J genes are TRBV5-1 and TRBJ2-3; TRBD2 matches at 11 bases. Germline assignment: CDR1 SGHRS and CDR2 YFSETQ. This CDR3 region has 17 residues. The CDR3 protein is CASSLGIAGGSTDTLYF. In nucleotides, the CDR3 is TGCGCCAGCAGCTTGGGAATAGCGGGAGGGTCCACAGATACGCTGTATTTT.

This clonotype was counted a single time. An end of the junction does not agree with germline; a read error may underlie this. This sequence joins TRBV29-1 and TRBJ2-3; 9 bases map to TRBD1. Germline lookup yields CDR1 SQVTM and CDR2 ANQGSEA. This CDR3 contains 15 residues. CDR3 in amino acids: CSVDPTGGSTGTQYF. The CDR3 nucleotides read TGCAGCGTAGATCCGACAGGGGGGAGTACAGGTACGCAGTATTTT.

This rearrangement joins TRBV6-4 to TRBJ1-5; a weak D match, TRBD1 (5 bases). CDR1 MRHNA and CDR2 SNTAGT come from the germline V gene. The CDR3 runs 17 residues. Trimming pared 9 bases from V and 2 bases from J, leaving 23 bases between. The CDR3 DNA is TGTGCCAGTTTTCGGAGGGGTAGGGTCACAGGCAATCAGCCCCAGCATTTT. Amino acids: CASFRRGRVTGNQPQHF.

This clonotype has more than one count but fewer than ten. Mismatch with germline at one junction end may stem from a read error. The chain has TRBV12-5 and TRBJ1-2; 8 positions match TRBD1. Germline assignment: CDR1 LGHNT and CDR2 FRNRAP. The CDR3 covers 13 residues. The CDR3 spells CTSDSQGENGYTF. The CDR3 bases are TGTACTAGTGATTCACAGGGGGAGAATGGCTACACCTTC.

About this clonotype itself: As the CDR3 is not closed by the conserved phenylalanine or tryptophan, this likely results from a read error. The V and J genes are TRBV20-1 and TRBJ1-1; 11 nucleotides match TRBD1. This CDR3 is built from 13 residues. Germline V CDR1 and CDR2: DFQATT, SNEGSKA (reference sequence). CDR3 loop: CSTSPGQGANAFS. Here the CDR3 DNA reads TGCAGTACTAGCCCCGGACAGGGGGCTAACGCTTTCTCT.

In regard to this clonotype: In this CDR3 the conserved last residue, phenylalanine or tryptophan, is missing, so a read error is likely. The chain carries TRBV11-2 and TRBJ1-1; no definite D call. Germline loops: CDR1 SGHAT, CDR2 FQNNGV. The CDR3 contains 11 residues. DNA of the CDR3: TGTCCCAGCAGCTTCAACACTGAAGCTTTCTAT. It codes for CPSSFNTEAFY.

This clonotype was seen more than once but under ten times. The V and J genes are TRBV20-1 and TRBJ2-1, with 8 bases identical to TRBD2. The length of the CDR3 is 15 residues. J gave up 4 bases and V 0 bases, and 5 bases lay outside the gene matches. CDR1 DFQATT and CDR2 SNEGSKA come from the germline V gene (reference sequence). CDR3 region: CSARDWRGDYNEQFF. The CDR3 nucleotides read TGCAGTGCTAGAGATTGGCGGGGGGATTACAATGAGCAGTTCTTC.

The J gene is TRBJ2-2, the V gene TRBV5-1; the match to TRBD2 covers 7 bases. The length of the CDR3 is 15 residues. J lost 6 bases, V lost 4 bases, and 9 bases had no gene match. CDR1 and CDR2 from the germline V gene are SGHRS and YFSETQ. In nucleotides, the CDR3 is TGCGCCAGCAGCCCGCTCTTGGCGGGAGCCGGGGAGCTGTTTTTT. Its protein is CASSPLLAGAGELFF.